The present TCR beta chain was sequenced within a study of cytomegalovirus exposure and HLA in healthy donors. It was with 60 Vbeta and 13 Jbeta primers that the PCR ran. TCRdb's copy holds only in-frame clones and misses some; the assay was immunoSEQ multiplex PCR. The repertoire includes around 300,000 clones, 72% of them detected once, and about 2.1% sits in the top ten. The germline CDR1 and CDR2 sequences are SEHNR and FQNEAQ (reference sequence). V shed 5 bases and J 4 bases; nucleotides not matched to a gene: 7. The CDR3 totals 14 residues. This receptor was obtained from a female donor in good health and CMV-seronegative. The sequencing sample was made of PBMCs. The chain links TRBV7-9 to TRBJ2-5, with 7 bases lining up with TRBD1. The CDR3, as DNA: TGTGCCAGCAGCGGGGAACAGGGGTTAGAGACCCAGTACTTC. As protein: CASSGEQGLETQYF.